This T cell receptor (beta chain) was found in a study of T cells expressing NK-cell markers. On this clonotype itself: Its antigen is not known.

From the 5' RACE reads, TCRdb lists one entry per CDR3 protein and no DNA. This table lists 450,000 to 600,000 distinct CDR3 sequences. Regarding the study as a whole: What remained unclear was the HCMV specificity of expanded NKG2C+ T cell clones.

The CDR3 loop spans 15 amino acids. The source material was blood T cells: a sorted CD56 or NKG2C T cell subset, CD4+ or CD8+ T cells, or bulk PBMC T cells (not recorded which). The receptor comes from a man between 18 and 29 years old in good health. The chain has TRBV12-3 or TRBV12-4 and TRBJ1-5; TCRdb lists TRBD1, though no DNA is available to test this call. CDR3 region: CASSSRGQGDQPQHF.